This T cell receptor beta chain was recorded in a study of cytomegalovirus exposure and HLA in healthy donors. Study-wide results and limits: The authors listed over 150 TCR beta chains as cytomegalovirus-associated.

The CDR3 consists of 17 residues. The J segment lost 1 base and the V segment lost 5 bases, leaving 12 bases of the junction unmatched. Germline V CDR1 and CDR2: SGHTA, FQGNSA. Primers: 60 Vbeta forward and 13 Jbeta reverse. Some clones are missing from TCRdb's copy, which holds only in-frame ones; the method was immunoSEQ multiplex PCR. The table includes 95,000 to 110,000 clones, around 9.1% detected once. This clone was seen a handful of times. Its antigen is unidentified. The specimen was PBMCs. The V and J genes are TRBV7-2 and TRBJ2-5; the match to TRBD2 covers 8 bases. The TCR comes from a man aged 35 to 55 in good health and CMV-seropositive. CDR3 region: CASSPPGTRRPQETQYF. In DNA form, the CDR3 reads TGTGCCAGCAGCCCTCCCGGGACTAGAAGACCCCAAGAGACCCAGTACTTC.